These 23 T cell receptor beta chains came from one sample sequenced in a study of blood T cell repertoires in COVID-19. Generated by immunoSEQ multiplex PCR, the TCRdb table keeps only in-frame clones and is missing some. This sample has approximately 300,000 clones, with around 86% found just once. The specimen was PBMCs or T cells enriched from blood (not recorded which). These receptors came from a woman between 18 and 29 years old who had recovered from COVID-19.

CDR3 region: CASSQTPGGYTF. As DNA, the CDR3 is TGTGCCAGCAGCCAAACCCCCGGGGGCTACACCTTC. The chain joins TRBV14 to TRBJ1-2; D uncertain. Trimming removed 2 bases at V and 8 bases at J, with 9 bases between. CDR1 is SGHDN, CDR2 FVKESK, per germline. This CDR3 has 12 amino acids.

This rearrangement joins TRBV7-2 to TRBJ2-3; 8 bases match TRBD1. V gave up 3 bases and J gave up 5 bases; unmatched junction bases: 7. This CDR3 comprises 15 residues. In germline, CDR1 is SGHTA, CDR2 FQGNSA. The CDR3 loop reads CASSFQGARGDTQYF. In DNA form, the CDR3 reads TGTGCCAGCAGCTTTCAGGGGGCGCGGGGAGATACGCAGTATTTT.

The rearrangement joins TRBV5-5 to TRBJ2-5, with 7 bases matching TRBD2. CDR3 size: 14 residues. The V segment lost 6 bases and the J segment 0 bases; nucleotides outside the gene matches: 5. Germline values: CDR1 SGHKS, CDR2 YYEKEE (reference sequence). The CDR3 loop is CASTPGGYQETQYF. The DNA of the CDR3 is TGTGCCAGCACCCCCGGGGGGTACCAAGAGACCCAGTACTTC. The entire variable domain, with the rest obtained from reference TRBV5-5 and TRBJ2-5, is as follows: DAGVTQSPTHLIKTRGQQVTLRCSPISGHKSVSWYQQVLGQGPQFIFQYYEKEERGRGNFPDRFSARQFPNYSSELNVNALLLGDSALYLCASTPGGYQETQYFGPGTRLLVL.

This clone is a singleton in its sample. The CDR3 DNA reads TGTGCCAGCAGCGTAGGAGGGATCGGGGCCAACGTCCTGACTTTC. It specifies CASSVGGIGANVLTF. The rearrangement links TRBV9 to TRBJ2-6; D is perhaps TRBD2 (5 bases). The CDR3 is 15 amino acids. Germline-derived CDR1 and CDR2 are SGDLS and YYNGEE. V was shortened by 0 bases and J by 4 bases, with 8 bases between the two germline ends.

The chain has TRBV3-1 (or the pseudogene TRBV3-2) and TRBJ2-3; 12 nucleotides match TRBD2. J lost 0 bases, V lost 2 bases, and 12 bases had no gene match. The CDR3 is 20 amino acids. In germline, CDR1 is LGHDT, CDR2 YNNKEL (reference sequence). CDR3 region: CASSQKPGLAGFVSTDTQYF. The CDR3 DNA follows: TGTGCCAGCAGCCAAAAACCCGGACTAGCGGGATTTGTTAGCACAGATACGCAGTATTTT.

The rearrangement joins TRBV7-2 to TRBJ1-5, with TRBD1 identical over 7 bases. Germline lookup yields CDR1 SGHTA and CDR2 FQGNSA. This CDR3 is 18 amino acids long. V lost 1 base to trimming and J lost 4 bases; unmatched junction nucleotides: 13. CDR3 DNA sequence: TGTGCCAGCAGCTTAGTCCCGACAGGGTGGTCGAGAAATCAGCCCCAGCATTTT. Translating gives CASSLVPTGWSRNQPQHF.

In regard to this clone: This sample also contains other DNA sequences that code for the same CDR3. V and J are TRBV30 and TRBJ2-5; D is perhaps TRBD1 (6 bases). V lost 0 bases and J 2 bases, leaving 7 bases between the germline ends. In germline, CDR1 is GTSNPN, CDR2 SVGIG (reference sequence). CDR3 length: 13 amino acids. CDR3 region: CAWSVGQQETQYF. Here the CDR3 DNA reads TGTGCCTGGAGTGTAGGACAGCAAGAGACCCAGTACTTC.

The chain is built from TRBV28 and TRBJ2-4; 9 bases are shared with TRBD2. J lost 5 bases, V lost 2 bases, and 10 bases had no gene match. CDR1 is MDHEN, CDR2 SYDVKM, per germline. The CDR3 spans 17 residues. The CDR3 region is CASSLSRVTSGQNIQYF. Here the CDR3 DNA reads TGTGCCAGCAGTTTAAGTAGGGTGACTAGCGGACAAAACATTCAGTACTTC.

This clone appeared a single time. The chain links TRBV19 to TRBJ1-1; 9 nucleotides align to TRBD1. The trim removed 5 bases at V and 0 bases at J, leaving 10 bases unmatched. Germline V gene data show CDR1 as LNHDA and CDR2 as SQIVND (reference sequence). The CDR3 runs to 17 residues. DNA for the CDR3: TGTGCCAGTAGTCTACTACCGGGACAGGGTATGAACACTGAAGCTTTCTTT. Translated: CASSLLPGQGMNTEAFF.

V usage is TRBV14 and J usage is TRBJ2-1; possible D gene TRBD1, 6 bases. CDR1 is SGHDN and CDR2 is FVKESK in the germline V gene. This CDR3 region has 16 residues. V was clipped by 4 bases and J by 0 bases, with 13 bases between them. The CDR3 coding sequence is TGTGCCAGCAGCCCCACGAGGGGGAGCTCCTACAATGAGCAGTTCTTC. Translation: CASSPTRGSSYNEQFF. Filled out from reference TRBV14 and TRBJ2-1, the complete variable domain reads EAGVTQFPSHSVIEKGQTVTLRCDPISGHDNLYWYRRVMGKEIKFLLHFVKESKQDESGMPNNRFLAERTGGTYSTLKVQPAELEDSGVYFCASSPTRGSSYNEQFFGPGTRLTVL.

CDR3 region: CASSPRDRGWVGTGELFF. In DNA, the CDR3 is TGTGCCAGCAGCCCTAGGGACAGGGGGTGGGTAGGCACCGGGGAGCTGTTTTTT. The chain is built from TRBV9 and TRBJ2-2; 11 bases are a match to TRBD1. CDR3 length: 18 amino acids. CDR1 is SGDLS and CDR2 is YYNGEE in the germline V gene. V lost 4 bases, J lost 4 bases, and 12 bases stayed unmatched.

The chain has TRBV19 and TRBJ2-2; 10 bases match TRBD2. CDR1 LNHDA and CDR2 SQIVND come from the germline V gene (reference sequence). This CDR3 comprises 16 residues. The trim removed 6 bases at V and 1 base at J, leaving 5 bases unmatched. CDR3 bases: TGTGCCAGTAGATATAGCGGGAGGCGGAACACCGGGGAGCTGTTTTTT. Its translation is CASRYSGRRNTGELFF.

The chain carries TRBV6-5 and TRBJ1-2; the match to TRBD1 covers 9 bases. There are 16 residues in the CDR3. With V trimmed by 0 bases and J by 7 bases, 9 bases remained unmatched. Germline V gene lookup returns CDR1 MNHEY and CDR2 SVGAGI. The CDR3 loop reads CASSYSGGQGRSGYTF. The CDR3, as DNA: TGTGCCAGCAGTTACTCCGGGGGACAGGGTCGGTCTGGCTACACCTTC.

V gene TRBV30 combines with J gene TRBJ2-1, with D perhaps TRBD2 (6 bases). Trimming removed 3 bases at V and 3 bases at J, with 9 bases between. CDR3 length: 13 amino acids. In germline, CDR1 is GTSNPN, CDR2 SVGIG (reference sequence). CDR3 in amino acids: CAWRHGGYNEQFF. The CDR3 DNA reads TGTGCCTGGAGGCACGGGGGCTACAATGAGCAGTTCTTC.

V gene TRBV3-1 (or the pseudogene TRBV3-2) combines with J gene TRBJ1-1, with a weak D call TRBD1 (5 bases). Germline CDR1 and CDR2: LGHDT and YNNKEL (reference sequence). The length of the CDR3 is 16 residues. V was trimmed by 1 base and J by 4 bases, leaving 16 bases between them. The CDR3 reads CASSQGAPGGTTEAFF. CDR3 nucleotides: TGTGCCAGCAGCCAAGGGGCCCCGGGAGGGACCACTGAAGCTTTCTTT.

V usage is TRBV30 and J usage is TRBJ2-2; TRBD1 matches 7 bases. Germline CDR1 reads GTSNPN; CDR2 reads SVGIG (reference sequence). CDR3 length: 14 residues. V trimming: 6 bases; J trimming: 6 bases; junction bases outside the gene matches: 10. CDR3 nucleotide sequence: TGTGCCTGCAAAGTAAAGGGGGCTCCCGGGGAGCTGTTTTTT. It encodes CACKVKGAPGELFF.

The chain employs TRBV30 and TRBJ1-3, with 9 bases lining up with TRBD1. Per the germline V gene, CDR1 is GTSNPN and CDR2 is SVGIG (reference sequence). CDR3 length: 12 amino acids. Losses at the gene ends were 3 bases for V and 15 bases for J; bases not matched to a gene: 9. This chain's CDR3 is CAWSDPRDREYF. In DNA form, the CDR3 reads TGTGCCTGGAGCGACCCCCGGGACAGGGAATATTTT.

This chain connects TRBV30 to TRBJ1-3; D is unclear. Per germline, CDR1 GTSNPN and CDR2 SVGIG (reference sequence). Trimming took off 0 bases at V and 0 bases at J, with 6 bases between the two ends. The CDR3 length is 14 residues. CDR3 protein: CAWSVGSSGNTIYF. CDR3 nucleotide sequence: TGTGCCTGGAGTGTAGGGAGCTCTGGAAACACCATATATTTT.

J is TRBJ1-1 and V is TRBV10-3; a possible D gene is TRBD1 (6 bases). V gave up 4 bases and J gave up 2 bases, with 14 bases separating them. This CDR3 is 15 amino acids long. Looked up from germline, CDR1 is ENHRY and CDR2 is SYGVKD. This CDR3 is CAISGPGTPNTEAFF. CDR3 DNA: TGTGCCATCAGTGGACCCGGGACACCAAACACTGAAGCTTTCTTT.

The chain combines TRBV28 with TRBJ1-2; possible D gene TRBD1, 5 bases. Germline V gene data show CDR1 as MDHEN and CDR2 as SYDVKM. Trimming took off 4 bases at V and 8 bases at J, with 23 bases between the two ends. The CDR3 has 16 residues. CDR3 in amino acids: CASSSRGTSRLGGYTF. CDR3 nucleotide sequence: TGTGCCAGCAGTTCCCGAGGGACTTCCCGACTCGGGGGCTACACCTTC.

The chain has TRBV3-1 (or the pseudogene TRBV3-2) and TRBJ2-7, with TRBD2 identical over 7 bases. J lost 6 bases, V lost 5 bases, and 10 bases had no gene match. The CDR3 consists of 14 residues. Germline V gene lookup returns CDR1 LGHDT and CDR2 YNNKEL (reference sequence). The CDR3 DNA follows: TGTGCCAGCAGCTGGGGAGCGGGAAATTTCGAGCAGTACTTC. It yields the protein CASSWGAGNFEQYF.

The chain is built from TRBV5-1 and TRBJ2-3; 7 bases map to TRBD1. Germline loops: CDR1 SGHRS, CDR2 YFSETQ. The trim removed 5 bases at V and 2 bases at J, leaving 8 bases unmatched. The CDR3 has 15 residues. The CDR3 loop reads CASRLQGFLTDTQYF. The CDR3 region has the DNA TGCGCCAGCAGACTACAGGGGTTCCTCACAGATACGCAGTATTTT. Looking up the rest from reference TRBV5-1 and TRBJ2-3 gives the full variable domain: KAGVTQTPRYLIKTRGQQVTLSCSPISGHRSVSWYQQTPGQGLQFLFEYFSETQRNKGNFPGRFSGRQFSNSRSEMNVSTLELGDSALYLCASRLQGFLTDTQYFGPGTRLTVL.

V and J are TRBV3-1 (or the pseudogene TRBV3-2) and TRBJ2-1; D is ambiguous. The CDR3 runs 12 residues. V was shortened by 4 bases and J by 9 bases, with 10 bases between the two germline ends. The germline gives CDR1 LGHDT, CDR2 YNNKEL (reference sequence). The CDR3, as DNA: TGTGCCAGCAGCCTCCTAGGCGCTGAGCAGTTCTTC. This codes for CASSLLGAEQFF.